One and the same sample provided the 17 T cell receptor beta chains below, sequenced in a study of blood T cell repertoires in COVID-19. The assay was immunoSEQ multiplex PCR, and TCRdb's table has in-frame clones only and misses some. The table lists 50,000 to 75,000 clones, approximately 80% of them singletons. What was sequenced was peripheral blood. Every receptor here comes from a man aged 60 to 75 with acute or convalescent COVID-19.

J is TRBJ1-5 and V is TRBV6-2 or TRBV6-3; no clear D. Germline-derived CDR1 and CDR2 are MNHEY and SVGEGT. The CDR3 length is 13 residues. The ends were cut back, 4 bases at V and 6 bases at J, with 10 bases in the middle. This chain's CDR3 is CASSFAGSQPQHF. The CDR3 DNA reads TGTGCCAGCAGTTTTGCGGGCTCTCAGCCCCAGCATTTT.

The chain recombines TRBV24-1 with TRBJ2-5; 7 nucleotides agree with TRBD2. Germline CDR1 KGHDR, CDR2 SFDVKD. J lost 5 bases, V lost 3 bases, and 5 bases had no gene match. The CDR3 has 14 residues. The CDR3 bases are TGTGCCACCAGTGATGGGAGGGGTGAGGAGACCCAGTACTTC. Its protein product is CATSDGRGEETQYF.

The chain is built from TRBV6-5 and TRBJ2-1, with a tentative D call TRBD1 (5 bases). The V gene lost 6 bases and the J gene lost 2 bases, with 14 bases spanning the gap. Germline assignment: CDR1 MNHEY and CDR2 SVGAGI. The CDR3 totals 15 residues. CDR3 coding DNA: TGTGCCAGCAGCCCCGACTGGACAACCTACAATGAGCAGTTCTTC. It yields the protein CASSPDWTTYNEQFF.

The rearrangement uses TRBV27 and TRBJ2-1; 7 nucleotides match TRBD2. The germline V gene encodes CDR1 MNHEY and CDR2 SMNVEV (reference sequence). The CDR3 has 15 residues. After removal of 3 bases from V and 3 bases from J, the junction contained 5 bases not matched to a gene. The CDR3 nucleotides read TGTGCCAGCAGTTTCGGCGGGAGCCTCTACAATGAGCAGTTCTTC. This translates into CASSFGGSLYNEQFF.

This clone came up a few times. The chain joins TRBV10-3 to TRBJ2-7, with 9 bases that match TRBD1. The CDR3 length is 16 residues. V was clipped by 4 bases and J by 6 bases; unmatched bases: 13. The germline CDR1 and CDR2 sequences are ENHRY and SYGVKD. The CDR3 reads CAISAGTGNGAGEQYF. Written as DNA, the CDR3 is TGTGCCATCAGTGCCGGGACAGGGAACGGAGCAGGCGAGCAGTACTTC.

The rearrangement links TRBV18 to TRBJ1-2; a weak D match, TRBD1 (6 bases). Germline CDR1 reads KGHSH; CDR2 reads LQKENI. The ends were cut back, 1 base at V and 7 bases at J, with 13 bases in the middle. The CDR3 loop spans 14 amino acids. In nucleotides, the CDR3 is TGTGCCAGCTCACCACAAGACTTCAGGGGTGGCTACACCTTC. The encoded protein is CASSPQDFRGGYTF. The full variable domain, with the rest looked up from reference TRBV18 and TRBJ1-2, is NAGVMQNPRHLVRRRGQEARLRCSPMKGHSHVYWYRQLPEEGLKFMVYLQKENIIDESGMPKERFSAEFPKEGPSILRIQQVVRGDSAAYFCASSPQDFRGGYTFGSGTRLTVV.

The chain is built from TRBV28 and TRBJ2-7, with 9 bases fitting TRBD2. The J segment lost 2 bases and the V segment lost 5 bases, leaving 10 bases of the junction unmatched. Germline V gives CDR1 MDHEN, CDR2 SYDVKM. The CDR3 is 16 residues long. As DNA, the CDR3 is TGTGCCAGCAGTCACATACATAGCGGGAGAGCCTACGAGCAGTACTTC. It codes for CASSHIHSGRAYEQYF.

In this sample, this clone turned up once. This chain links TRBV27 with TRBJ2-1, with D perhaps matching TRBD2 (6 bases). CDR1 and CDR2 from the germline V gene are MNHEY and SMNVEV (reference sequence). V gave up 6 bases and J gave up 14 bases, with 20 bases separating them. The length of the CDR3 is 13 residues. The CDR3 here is CASRRGGSGIEFF. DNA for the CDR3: TGTGCCAGCAGGAGGGGAGGAAGTGGCATAGAGTTCTTC.

The DNA of the CDR3 is TGTGCCAGCAGCTCAGCGGGAGGGCCCCCCTACGAGCAGTACTTC. As protein: CASSSAGGPPYEQYF. The V and J genes are TRBV28 and TRBJ2-7; 10 bases are shared with TRBD2. The CDR3 length is 15 residues. Germline CDR1 MDHEN, CDR2 SYDVKM. J was trimmed by 2 bases and V by 6 bases; bases with no gene match: 7.

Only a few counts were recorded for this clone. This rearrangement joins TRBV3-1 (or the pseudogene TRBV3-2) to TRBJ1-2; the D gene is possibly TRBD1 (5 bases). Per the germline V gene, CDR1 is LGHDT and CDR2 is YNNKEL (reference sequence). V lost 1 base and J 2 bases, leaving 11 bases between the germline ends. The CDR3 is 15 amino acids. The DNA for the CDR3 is TGTGCCAGCAGCCAAGGTCCCGGACAAAACTATGGCTACACCTTC. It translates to CASSQGPGQNYGYTF.

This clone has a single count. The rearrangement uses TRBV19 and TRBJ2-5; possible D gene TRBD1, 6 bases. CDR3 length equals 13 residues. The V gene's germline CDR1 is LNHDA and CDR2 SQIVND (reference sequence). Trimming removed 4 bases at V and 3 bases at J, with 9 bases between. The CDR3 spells CASSKQGEETQYF. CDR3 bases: TGTGCCAGTAGTAAACAGGGTGAAGAGACCCAGTACTTC. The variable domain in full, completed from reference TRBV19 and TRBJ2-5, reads DGGITQSPKYLFRKEGQNVTLSCEQNLNHDAMYWYRQDPGQGLRLIYYSQIVNDFQKGDIAEGYSVSREKKESFPLTVTSAQKNPTAFYLCASSKQGEETQYFGPGTRLLVL.

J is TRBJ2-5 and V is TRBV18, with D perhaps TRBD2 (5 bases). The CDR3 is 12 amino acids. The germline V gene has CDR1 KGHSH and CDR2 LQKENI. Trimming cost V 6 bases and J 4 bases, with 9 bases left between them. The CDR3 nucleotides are TGTGCCAGCTCCCTCGGGGTAGAGACCCAGTACTTC. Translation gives CASSLGVETQYF.

Here the CDR3 reads CASSPEAGGYNNEQFF. The CDR3 coding sequence is TGCGCCAGCAGCCCCGAGGCGGGAGGATATAACAATGAGCAGTTCTTC. This chain uses TRBV5-1 with TRBJ2-1; 8 bases line up with TRBD2. Trimming took 4 bases from V and 5 from J; bases not matched to a gene: 11. The CDR3 extends over 16 amino acids. CDR1 and CDR2 from the germline V gene are SGHRS and YFSETQ. Variable domain in full (rest from reference TRBV5-1 and TRBJ2-1): KAGVTQTPRYLIKTRGQQVTLSCSPISGHRSVSWYQQTPGQGLQFLFEYFSETQRNKGNFPGRFSGRQFSNSRSEMNVSTLELGDSALYLCASSPEAGGYNNEQFFGPGTRLTVL.

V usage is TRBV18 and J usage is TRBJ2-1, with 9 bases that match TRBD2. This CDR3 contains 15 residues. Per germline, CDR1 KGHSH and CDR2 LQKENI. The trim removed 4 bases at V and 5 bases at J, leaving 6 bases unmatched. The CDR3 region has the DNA TGTGCCAGCTCACGCCTTGGCGGGGGGGACAATGAGCAGTTCTTC. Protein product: CASSRLGGGDNEQFF.

The CDR3 nucleotides read TGTGCCAGCAGGGACTTGTCGGATGATACGCAGTATTTT. Translation gives CASRDLSDDTQYF. V usage is TRBV28 and J usage is TRBJ2-3, with D tentatively TRBD2 (5 bases). Looked up from germline, CDR1 is MDHEN and CDR2 is SYDVKM. CDR3 length: 13 residues. V was cut by 6 bases and J by 6 bases, with 13 bases left in between. The entire variable domain, with the rest obtained from reference TRBV28 and TRBJ2-3, is as follows: DVKVTQSSRYLVKRTGEKVFLECVQDMDHENMFWYRQDPGLGLRLIYFSYDVKMKEKGDIPEGYSVSREKKERFSLILESASTNQTSMYLCASRDLSDDTQYFGPGTRLTVL.

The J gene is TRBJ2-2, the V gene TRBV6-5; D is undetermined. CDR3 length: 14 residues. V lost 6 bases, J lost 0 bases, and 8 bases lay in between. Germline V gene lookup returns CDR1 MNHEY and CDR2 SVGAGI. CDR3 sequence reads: CASRRRPNTGELFF. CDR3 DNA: TGTGCCAGCAGGAGGCGTCCGAACACCGGGGAGCTGTTTTTT.

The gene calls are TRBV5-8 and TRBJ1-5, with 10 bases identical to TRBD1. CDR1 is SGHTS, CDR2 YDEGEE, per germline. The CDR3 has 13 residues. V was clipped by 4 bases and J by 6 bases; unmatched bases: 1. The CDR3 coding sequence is TGTGCCAGCAGCCGGACAGGGGGTCAGCCCCAGCATTTT. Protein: CASSRTGGQPQHF. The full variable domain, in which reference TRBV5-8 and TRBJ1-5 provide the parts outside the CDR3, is EAGVTQSPTHLIKTRGQQATLRCSPISGHTSVYWYQQALGLGLQFLLWYDEGEERNRGNFPPRFSGRQFPNYSSELNVNALELEDSALYLCASSRTGGQPQHFGDGTRLSIL.